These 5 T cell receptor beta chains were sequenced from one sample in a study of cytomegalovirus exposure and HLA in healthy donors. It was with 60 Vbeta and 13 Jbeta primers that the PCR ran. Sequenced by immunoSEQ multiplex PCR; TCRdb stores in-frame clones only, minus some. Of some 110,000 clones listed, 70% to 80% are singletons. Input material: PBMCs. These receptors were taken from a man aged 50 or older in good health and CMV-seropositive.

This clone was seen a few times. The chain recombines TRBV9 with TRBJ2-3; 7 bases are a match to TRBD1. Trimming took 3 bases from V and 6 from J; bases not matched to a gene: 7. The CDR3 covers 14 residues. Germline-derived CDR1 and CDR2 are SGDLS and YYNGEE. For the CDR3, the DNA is TGTGCCAGCAGCGCCCGGGACAGACGGGATACGCAGTATTTT. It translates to CASSARDRRDTQYF. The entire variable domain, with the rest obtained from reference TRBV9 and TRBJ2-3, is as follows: DSGVTQTPKHLITATGQRVTLRCSPRSGDLSVYWYQQSLDQGLQFLIQYYNGEERAKGNILERFSAQQFPDLHSELNLSSLELGDSALYFCASSARDRRDTQYFGPGTRLTVL.

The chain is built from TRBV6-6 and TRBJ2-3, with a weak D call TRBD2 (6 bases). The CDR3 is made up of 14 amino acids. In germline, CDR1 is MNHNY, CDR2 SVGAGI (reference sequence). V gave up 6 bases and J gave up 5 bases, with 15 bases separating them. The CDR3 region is CASSQAGAGDTQYF. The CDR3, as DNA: TGTGCCAGCAGCCAAGCGGGCGCCGGAGATACGCAGTATTTT.

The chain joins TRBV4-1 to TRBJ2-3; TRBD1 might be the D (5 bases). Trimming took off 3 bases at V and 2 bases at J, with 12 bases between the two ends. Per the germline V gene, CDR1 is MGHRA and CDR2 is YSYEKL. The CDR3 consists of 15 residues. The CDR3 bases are TGCGCCAGCAGCCACCCCAGGGCCGTCACAGATACGCAGTATTTT. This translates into CASSHPRAVTDTQYF.

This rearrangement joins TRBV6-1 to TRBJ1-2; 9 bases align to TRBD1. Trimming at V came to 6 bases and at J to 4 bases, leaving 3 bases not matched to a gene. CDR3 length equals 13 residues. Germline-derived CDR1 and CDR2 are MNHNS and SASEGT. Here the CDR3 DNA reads TGTGCCAGCAGAGAGACAGGGGGCTATGGCTACACCTTC. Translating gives CASRETGGYGYTF.

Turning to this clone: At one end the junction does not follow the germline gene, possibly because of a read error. CDR3 in DNA: TGTGCCACCAGTCAGGGCGCGAACACTGAAGCTTTCTTT. This gives the protein CATSQGANTEAFF. V usage is TRBV6-1 and J usage is TRBJ1-1, with D tentatively TRBD1 (5 bases). The length of the CDR3 is 13 residues. CDR1 is MNHNS, CDR2 SASEGT, per germline.